These 17 T cell receptor beta chains originate from one sample sequenced in a study of T cells in Graves' hyperthyroidism and ophthalmopathy (dated by TCRdb to the late 2010s). The library was prepared using multiplex PCR. Sequencing was performed on an Illumina HiSeq 2000. TCR beta CDR3 regions were amplified from RNA transcripts. For the first round of RT-PCR on the TCR CDR3, the HTBI primer set was used together with the Qiagen OneStep RT-PCR kit. TCRdb reanalyzed the raw reads on its own, using fastp at Q25 for trimming and MiXCR for clone calling, and kept in-frame beta chains. Rows are combined by CDR3 protein, so each entry shows the most common genes and DNA. The sample table lists over 550,000 distinct CDR3 sequences, 16% of them with a count of one. In total, the top ten clones hold about 17% of the sample. Material for sequencing was blood. The receptors here all came from a woman under 30 with Graves' hyperthyroidism.

This clonotype was picked up many times. The chain recombines TRBV24-1 with TRBJ2-5, with D perhaps TRBD1 (6 bases). Deletions cut 2 bases from V and 5 bases from J, with 17 bases between. Germline assignment: CDR1 KGHDR and CDR2 SFDVKD. This CDR3 region has 16 residues. The CDR3 nucleotides read TGTGCCACCAGTGATTATTTGGCAGGGGTCGGGGAGACCCAGTACTTC. Protein sequence: CATSDYLAGVGETQYF.

This clonotype was counted many times. The chain combines TRBV20-1 with TRBJ2-7; D is ambiguous. V gave up 3 bases and J gave up 2 bases, with 8 bases separating them. There are 12 residues in the CDR3. Germline lookup yields CDR1 DFQATT and CDR2 SNEGSKA (reference sequence). DNA for the CDR3: TGCAGTGCTAGGCTAGGTCCCTACGAGCAGTACTTC. This sequence encodes CSARLGPYEQYF.

The rearrangement joins TRBV6-1 to TRBJ2-3; TRBD2 matches at 7 bases. The junction had 11 bases not matched to a gene; V was cut back by 11 bases and J by 6 bases. The CDR3 contains 13 residues. Germline CDR1 is MNHNS and CDR2 is SASEGT. The CDR3 protein is CAGGGLVDDTQYF. Here the CDR3 DNA reads TGTGCCGGGGGGGGTCTAGTTGACGATACGCAGTATTTT.

This chain links TRBV11-3 with TRBJ2-5; unclear D gene. CDR3 length: 15 residues. The V gene lost 0 bases and the J gene lost 2 bases, with 10 bases spanning the gap. Germline V gene sequence: CDR1 SGHNT, CDR2 YENEEA. The CDR3 bases are TGTGCCAGCAGCTTAGATGAGACACAACAAGAGACCCAGTACTTC. Amino acids: CASSLDETQQETQYF.

The rearrangement links TRBV9 to TRBJ1-1, with D tentatively TRBD1 (6 bases). CDR3 length equals 16 residues. With 1 base removed from V and 1 base from J, the gap between germline ends came to 14 bases. Germline assignment: CDR1 SGDLS and CDR2 YYNGEE. CDR3 nucleotides: TGTGCCAGCAGCGTAAGTCGAGGGGGGGAGAACACTGAAGCTTTCTTT. Its protein product is CASSVSRGGENTEAFF.

This clonotype was picked up many times. The CDR3 is CASSPRVQGNTEAFF. The CDR3 region has the DNA TGCGCCAGCAGCCCGAGGGTGCAGGGGAACACTGAAGCTTTCTTT. J is TRBJ1-1 and V is TRBV5-1, with D perhaps TRBD1 (5 bases). Trimming took off 4 bases at V and 1 base at J, with 14 bases between the two ends. The CDR3 sequence is 15 residues long. Germline loops: CDR1 SGHRS, CDR2 YFSETQ.

This clonotype was counted only a few times. The chain has TRBV3-1 and TRBJ2-1, with a tentative D call TRBD2 (6 bases). Between the trimmed V and J ends, which lost 3 bases and 9 bases, there was a span of 15 bases. The CDR3 runs 14 residues. The V gene's germline CDR1 is LGHDT and CDR2 YNNKEL (reference sequence). The CDR3 DNA is TGTGCCAGCAGCCATTGGCGGGAAACGGGTGAGCAGTTCTTC. Amino acids: CASSHWRETGEQFF.

This clonotype has ten or more counts. The J gene is TRBJ2-1, the V gene TRBV7-9; the D is unclear. Trimming removed 4 bases from V and 9 bases from J, with 16 bases in between. Germline V CDR1 and CDR2: SEHNR, FQNEAQ (reference sequence). The CDR3 runs to 14 residues. CDR3 sequence (DNA): TGTGCCAGCAGCTACACTATCCTGACGAGTGAGCAGTTCTTC. Its protein is CASSYTILTSEQFF.

There are many counts of this clonotype. The chain is built from TRBV18 and TRBJ2-3; D possibly uses TRBD1 or TRBD2 (5 bases each). Trimming shortened V by 3 bases and J by 1 base, and 8 bases separated the two germline ends. This CDR3 region has 14 residues. Germline CDR1 reads KGHSH; CDR2 reads LQKENI. CDR3 loop: CASSPLGRTDTQYF. Here the CDR3 DNA reads TGTGCCAGCTCACCCTTGGGACGCACAGATACGCAGTATTTT.

About this clonotype itself: A junction boundary mismatches the germline segment, possibly from a read error. This chain connects TRBV4-1 to TRBJ2-2, with D perhaps TRBD1 (6 bases). The CDR3 has 17 residues. From germline, CDR1 is MGHRA and CDR2 YSYEKL. The CDR3 DNA reads TGCGCCAGCAGTCAAGTGCGAGGGGGAATCAATACCGGGGAGCTGTTTTTT. Protein: CASSQVRGGINTGELFF.

This clonotype appeared a few times. This chain joins TRBV20-1 and TRBJ2-3, with D hard to call. This CDR3 is built from 15 residues. The germline V gene encodes CDR1 DFQATT and CDR2 SNEGSKA (reference sequence). V shed 5 bases and J shed 0 bases, with 15 bases lying between them. CDR3: CSARPSELSTDTQYF. DNA of the CDR3: TGCAGTGCTCGGCCTTCGGAACTTAGCACAGATACGCAGTATTTT.

Many counts were recorded for this clonotype. The V and J genes are TRBV28 and TRBJ2-7; 11 nucleotides line up with TRBD2. Germline CDR1 and CDR2: MDHEN and SYDVKM. The CDR3 contains 14 residues. V shed 10 bases, J shed 2 bases, and the junction held 7 bases outside the gene matches. Here the CDR3 DNA reads TGTGCCACCTTGGGACTAGCGGAGACCTACGAGCAGTACTTC. Residues: CATLGLAETYEQYF.

At least ten counts were recorded for this clonotype. The chain is built from TRBV2 and TRBJ1-1, with 9 positions matching TRBD1. Losses at the gene ends were 7 bases for V and 0 bases for J; bases not matched to a gene: 6. Germline CDR1 SNHLY, CDR2 FYNNEI. The CDR3 runs 15 residues. In DNA form, the CDR3 reads TGTGCCAGCATCATGGGGACAGGGATGAACACTGAAGCTTTCTTT. Translation gives CASIMGTGMNTEAFF.

Many counts were recorded for this clonotype. The chain links TRBV28 to TRBJ2-7, with D perhaps given as TRBD1 or TRBD2 (5 bases each). Germline V gene data show CDR1 as MDHEN and CDR2 as SYDVKM. The CDR3 consists of 12 residues. Deletions cut 8 bases from V and 3 bases from J, with 11 bases between. CDR3 region: CASQGRIYEQYF. DNA for the CDR3: TGTGCCAGCCAGGGACGGATCTACGAGCAGTACTTC.

Only a few counts were recorded for this clonotype. The chain uses TRBV29-1 and TRBJ1-6; D not resolved. The V and J ends lost 7 bases and 7 bases respectively, with 14 bases between them. The CDR3 spans 13 residues. Germline lookup yields CDR1 SQVTM and CDR2 ANQGSEA. The CDR3 reads CSARSSLNSPLHF. CDR3 coding DNA: TGCAGCGCCAGAAGTAGTTTAAATTCACCCCTCCACTTT. The full variable domain, in which reference TRBV29-1 and TRBJ1-6 provide the parts outside the CDR3, is SAVISQKPSRDICQRGTSLTIQCQVDSQVTMMFWYRQQPGQSLTLIATANQGSEATYESGFVIDKFPISRPNLTFSTLTVSNMSPEDSSIYLCSARSSLNSPLHFGNGTRLTVT.

The rearrangement uses TRBV5-1 and TRBJ1-6; no clear D. Germline V lookup: CDR1 SGHRS, CDR2 YFSETQ. CDR3 length: 13 residues. With 7 bases removed from V and 5 bases from J, the gap between germline ends came to 10 bases. The CDR3 protein is CASGERDNSPLHF. The CDR3 nucleotides read TGCGCCAGCGGGGAACGAGATAATTCACCCCTCCACTTT. Together with reference TRBV5-1 and TRBJ1-6, the CDR3 gives the full variable domain: KAGVTQTPRYLIKTRGQQVTLSCSPISGHRSVSWYQQTPGQGLQFLFEYFSETQRNKGNFPGRFSGRQFSNSRSEMNVSTLELGDSALYLCASGERDNSPLHFGNGTRLTVT.

CDR3 DNA: TGTGCCAGCAGCCTGACGTGGGGTCAAAACACCATATATTTT. Translating gives CASSLTWGQNTIYF. The rearrangement uses TRBV6-2 or TRBV6-3 and TRBJ1-3; D not certain. Germline values: CDR1 MNHEY, CDR2 SVGEGT. The ends were cut back, 6 bases at V and 6 bases at J, with 15 bases in the middle. The CDR3 has 14 residues.